These 24 T cell receptor beta chains originate from one sample sequenced in a study of blood T cell repertoires in COVID-19 (dated by TCRdb to 2020 to 2021). Libraries were constructed by the immunoSEQ multiplex PCR assay. TCRdb retrieved this table from immuneACCESS and kept in-frame rearrangements only. Not all clones are present; in checked studies, unresolved V genes account for under half, and no reason is known for the remainder. Within this sample are hundreds of thousands of clones, with around 87% of them counted one time only. The ten largest clones represent over 2% of the sample. The source material was PBMCs or T cells enriched from blood (not recorded which). These receptors came from a woman aged 18-29 years who had recovered from COVID-19.

The rearrangement uses TRBV5-1 and TRBJ1-1; D might be TRBD1 (5 bases). This CDR3 has 15 residues. Looked up from germline, CDR1 is SGHRS and CDR2 is YFSETQ. V gave up 6 bases and J gave up 1 base, with 16 bases separating them. CDR3 coding DNA: TGCGCCAGCACCTCTGACGGAGGGGAGAACACTGAAGCTTTCTTT. Translating it yields CASTSDGGENTEAFF.

The rearrangement uses TRBV9 and TRBJ2-1, with 15 bases fitting TRBD2. The J segment lost 0 bases and the V segment lost 0 bases, leaving 7 bases of the junction unmatched. Germline CDR1 SGDLS, CDR2 YYNGEE. The CDR3 contains 20 residues. CDR3: CASSVEGLAGGPLSYNEQFF. DNA for the CDR3: TGTGCCAGCAGCGTAGAGGGACTAGCGGGGGGACCCCTCTCCTACAATGAGCAGTTCTTC.

The genes are TRBV5-6 and TRBJ2-7; TRBD1 aligns across 9 bases. V lost 5 bases, J lost 3 bases, and 6 bases stayed unmatched. From germline, CDR1 is SGHDT and CDR2 YYEEEE. CDR3 size: 14 residues. The CDR3 coding sequence is TGTGCCAGCAGTTTTACGGGACAGGGCTACGAGCAGTACTTC. Translating gives CASSFTGQGYEQYF.

The rearrangement uses TRBV11-2 and TRBJ2-3; a weak D match, TRBD2 (7 bases). The V and J ends lost 4 bases and 4 bases respectively, with 15 bases between them. The CDR3 extends over 15 amino acids. The germline V gene has CDR1 SGHAT and CDR2 FQNNGV. The CDR3 spells CASSWGGVSADTQYF. The DNA of the CDR3 is TGTGCCAGCAGCTGGGGGGGCGTCTCCGCAGATACGCAGTATTTT.

Notes on this clone: Additional DNA sequences in this sample encode the identical CDR3. This chain connects TRBV4-1 to TRBJ1-1; 9 bases are shared with TRBD1. This CDR3 comprises 15 residues. With V trimmed by 0 bases and J by 4 bases, 3 bases remained unmatched. Germline CDR1 reads MGHRA; CDR2 reads YSYEKL. CDR3 amino acids: CASSQDRQGGTEAFF. The CDR3 DNA sequence: TGCGCCAGCAGCCAAGATCGACAGGGGGGCACTGAAGCTTTCTTT.

V and J are TRBV4-1 and TRBJ2-1; 10 bases fit TRBD2. Germline CDR1 reads MGHRA; CDR2 reads YSYEKL. The CDR3 is 16 amino acids. The J segment lost 9 bases and the V segment lost 3 bases, leaving 11 bases of the junction unmatched. CDR3 loop: CASSHSLAGGLSEQFF. CDR3 coding DNA: TGCGCCAGCAGCCACTCCTTAGCGGGGGGATTGAGTGAGCAGTTCTTC.

The chain is built from TRBV30 and TRBJ2-2, with TRBD2 matching 10 bases. The CDR3 is made up of 14 amino acids. The germline CDR1 and CDR2 sequences are GTSNPN and SVGIG (reference sequence). With V trimmed by 8 bases and J by 0 bases, 3 bases remained unmatched. As DNA, the CDR3 is TGTGCCGGGACTAGCGTTGCGAACACCGGGGAGCTGTTTTTT. This codes for CAGTSVANTGELFF.

This clone was detected only once. V is TRBV11-2 and J is TRBJ1-5; D is unclear. The CDR3 covers 15 residues. The germline V gene encodes CDR1 SGHAT and CDR2 FQNNGV. The V end was cut by 0 bases, the J end by 3 bases, with 9 bases between. The CDR3, as DNA: TGTGCCAGCAGCTTAGACGGGAGGCCCAATCAGCCCCAGCATTTT. Amino acid sequence: CASSLDGRPNQPQHF.

The chain couples TRBV4-1 to TRBJ2-5; D possibly corresponds to TRBD2 (7 bases). Germline V gives CDR1 MGHRA, CDR2 YSYEKL. Trimming took off 4 bases at V and 3 bases at J, with 15 bases between the two ends. The CDR3 has 15 amino acids. The CDR3: CASSPVEGGEETQYF. The CDR3 bases are TGCGCCAGCAGCCCCGTTGAGGGGGGGGAAGAGACCCAGTACTTC.

The genes are TRBV7-8 and TRBJ1-1; 7 positions agree with TRBD1. The CDR3 totals 13 residues. V was pared by 2 bases and J by 3 bases, with 0 bases of the junction left unmatched. The germline gives CDR1 SGHVS, CDR2 FQNEAQ. The CDR3 is CASSLQGDTEAFF. The CDR3 nucleotides are TGTGCCAGCAGCTTACAGGGGGACACTGAAGCTTTCTTT.

The chain joins TRBV12-3 or TRBV12-4 to TRBJ1-2; D gene ambiguous. Trimming shortened V by 5 bases and J by 8 bases, and 15 bases separated the two germline ends. The CDR3 is made up of 13 amino acids. This chain's CDR3 is CASSPGSVGGYTF. The DNA of the CDR3 is TGTGCCAGCAGTCCGGGATCTGTGGGCGGCTACACCTTC.

The J gene is TRBJ1-2, the V gene TRBV11-2; D remains unclear. The ends were cut back, 1 base at V and 13 bases at J, with 13 bases in the middle. Germline CDR1 and CDR2: SGHAT and FQNNGV. CDR3 size: 12 residues. DNA of the CDR3: TGTGCCAGCAGCTTAGCCGGGGTATGGCTCACCTTC. It yields the protein CASSLAGVWLTF.

V and J are TRBV19 and TRBJ1-4; 7 nucleotides align to TRBD1. This CDR3 has 13 residues. CDR1 LNHDA and CDR2 SQIVND come from the germline V gene (reference sequence). Unmatched junction bases numbered 9, after V lost 11 bases and J lost 6 bases. The CDR3 protein is CASSSQGDEKLFF. The CDR3 DNA reads as TGTGCCTCCTCGTCCCAGGGGGATGAAAAACTGTTTTTT.

This chain links TRBV2 with TRBJ2-3, with 9 positions matching TRBD2. Trimming cost V 2 bases and J 0 bases; bases outside gene matches: 6. CDR3 length: 17 amino acids. Germline-derived CDR1 and CDR2 are SNHLY and FYNNEI. CDR3: CASSEFSLAGSTDTQYF. The CDR3 DNA reads TGTGCCAGCAGTGAATTTTCCCTAGCGGGGAGCACAGATACGCAGTATTTT.

The chain combines TRBV3-1 (or the pseudogene TRBV3-2) with TRBJ2-1, with a possible D match to TRBD1 (5 bases). The CDR3 loop spans 13 amino acids. Germline V lookup: CDR1 LGHDT, CDR2 YNNKEL (reference sequence). V lost 1 base, J lost 6 bases, and 7 bases lay in between. This CDR3 is CASSQVQGNEQFF. The DNA of the CDR3 is TGTGCCAGCAGCCAAGTCCAGGGCAATGAGCAGTTCTTC.

This clone was picked up one time. The CDR3 spells CASRAGATGELFF. The DNA of the CDR3 is TGTGCCAGCAGGGCAGGTGCTACCGGGGAGCTGTTTTTT. The chain links TRBV28 to TRBJ2-2, with D unclear. In germline, CDR1 is MDHEN, CDR2 SYDVKM. There are 13 residues in the CDR3. V was trimmed by 6 bases and J by 5 bases, leaving 10 bases between them. The full variable domain, in which reference TRBV28 and TRBJ2-2 provide the parts outside the CDR3, is DVKVTQSSRYLVKRTGEKVFLECVQDMDHENMFWYRQDPGLGLRLIYFSYDVKMKEKGDIPEGYSVSREKKERFSLILESASTNQTSMYLCASRAGATGELFFGEGSRLTVL.

In DNA form, the CDR3 reads TGCGCCAGCAGCGAACAGGGGGCAGGGGACACCATATATTTT. This codes for CASSEQGAGDTIYF. The chain links TRBV5-1 to TRBJ1-3; 9 positions match TRBD1. Germline V gene data show CDR1 as SGHRS and CDR2 as YFSETQ. The CDR3 sequence is 14 residues long. Unmatched junction bases numbered 7, after V lost 4 bases and J lost 8 bases.

V usage is TRBV10-3 and J usage is TRBJ1-4, with TRBD1 identical over 7 bases. V shed 4 bases, J shed 8 bases, and the junction held 4 bases outside the gene matches. This CDR3 comprises 13 residues. The germline gives CDR1 ENHRY, CDR2 SYGVKD. The CDR3 reads CAISGDSREKLFF. The CDR3 coding sequence is TGTGCCATCAGTGGGGACAGTCGGGAAAAACTGTTTTTT.

The rearrangement uses TRBV11-3 and TRBJ2-2; 7 bases align to TRBD1. The ends lost 8 bases at V and 2 bases at J; junction bases unmatched: 5. The CDR3 length is 14 residues. CDR1 SGHNT and CDR2 YENEEA come from the germline V gene. CDR3 nucleotides: TGTGCCAGCTCCGAAGGGGGCAACACCGGGGAGCTGTTTTTT. Translating it yields CASSEGGNTGELFF.

A note on this clone: Different DNA sequences within this sample yield the same CDR3. The chain carries TRBV19 and TRBJ2-1; possible D gene TRBD2, 7 bases. In germline, CDR1 is LNHDA, CDR2 SQIVND (reference sequence). V lost 2 bases, J lost 5 bases, and 10 bases lay in between. The CDR3 covers 14 residues. The CDR3 reads CASSIRGAHNEQFF. CDR3 nucleotides: TGTGCCAGTAGTATACGGGGGGCTCACAATGAGCAGTTCTTC. The complete variable domain, with remaining parts taken from reference TRBV19 and TRBJ2-1, reads DGGITQSPKYLFRKEGQNVTLSCEQNLNHDAMYWYRQDPGQGLRLIYYSQIVNDFQKGDIAEGYSVSREKKESFPLTVTSAQKNPTAFYLCASSIRGAHNEQFFGPGTRLTVL.

The CDR3 loop reads CAIQETGRTGELFF. The CDR3 DNA reads TGTGCCATACAGGAGACAGGAAGGACCGGGGAGCTGTTTTTT. The genes are TRBV19 and TRBJ2-2, with D possibly being TRBD1 (6 bases). Germline V gene lookup returns CDR1 LNHDA and CDR2 SQIVND (reference sequence). V was pared by 10 bases and J by 5 bases, with 17 bases between. This CDR3 is built from 14 residues.

This rearrangement joins TRBV2 to TRBJ2-5; 7 bases agree with TRBD1. This CDR3 spans 12 amino acids. Germline CDR1 SNHLY, CDR2 FYNNEI. Unmatched junction bases numbered 2, after V lost 6 bases and J lost 4 bases. Here the CDR3 reads CASRTGRETQYF. The CDR3 DNA follows: TGTGCCAGCAGGACAGGGAGAGAGACCCAGTACTTC.

This sequence joins TRBV10-1 and TRBJ1-1; D is ambiguous. The CDR3 covers 12 residues. Germline V gene data show CDR1 as WNHNN and CDR2 as SYGVQD (reference sequence). The V gene lost 6 bases and the J gene lost 3 bases, with 8 bases spanning the gap. DNA for the CDR3: TGCGCCAGCAGCCCGGGTCACACTGAAGCTTTCTTT. Encoded protein: CASSPGHTEAFF.

The sample holds one count of this clone. This chain uses TRBV29-1 with TRBJ2-1; no clear D. V was trimmed by 3 bases and J by 4 bases, leaving 4 bases between them. The CDR3 consists of 11 residues. Germline loops: CDR1 SQVTM, CDR2 ANQGSEA. The CDR3 bases are TGCAGCGTTGATAAATACAATGAGCAGTTCTTC. The encoded protein is CSVDKYNEQFF.